This T cell receptor beta chain originates from a study of T cell repertoires in cytomegalovirus infection. As for the study in general: The authors relied on CMV epitopes, both recently identified HLA-C-restricted and well-studied HLA-B-restricted. An indication of both CMV infection and matching HLA type came from public TCR beta signatures.

The CDR3 runs 15 residues. CDR1 MNHEY and CDR2 SVGEGT come from the germline V gene. J gave up 2 bases and V 2 bases, and 1 base lay outside the gene matches. As to this clonotype: Its antigen is not identified.

TCRdb processed the reads anew with MiXCR; each CDR3 protein has one entry. The repertoire consists of over 25,000 distinct CDR3 sequences, with about a fifth occurring once and the leading ten covering more than 80%. Findings and caveats of the study: HLA-C-restricted CMV clonotypes gave the most frequent clonotype in two of eight donors.

Sequencing was performed on CD8+ T cells from cultured PBMCs, taken from culture after CMV antigen stimulation. The receptor was derived from a human donor in good health (CMV status not recorded). Some clones in this sample may be carry-over from other donors' samples. The J gene is TRBJ2-3, the V gene TRBV6-2 or TRBV6-3, with 10 bases lining up with TRBD2. In DNA form, the CDR3 reads TGTGCCAGCAGTTACCTAGCGGGAGACACAGATACGCAGTATTTT. Its protein product is CASSYLAGDTDTQYF.